These 5 T cell receptor beta chains originate from one sample sequenced in a study of blood T cell repertoires in COVID-19. Assay: immunoSEQ multiplex PCR; the TCRdb copy retains only in-frame clones and omits some. The table lists around 400,000 clones, roughly 90% of them singletons. Sample: PBMCs or T cells enriched from blood (not recorded which). The receptor source for this set is a young woman who had been exposed to COVID-19.

This chain connects TRBV20-1 to TRBJ1-2; D call uncertain. Trimming took off 3 bases at V and 5 bases at J, with 13 bases between the two ends. Germline-derived CDR1 and CDR2 are DFQATT and SNEGSKA (reference sequence). This CDR3 spans 13 amino acids. CDR3 sequence (DNA): TGCAGTGCTAGTTCACAGTTCCTTTATGGCTACACCTTC. Translation gives CSASSQFLYGYTF.

The J gene is TRBJ2-6, the V gene TRBV10-2, with no clear D. The V end lost 7 bases, the J end lost 3 bases, and 7 bases lay between the germline ends. Per germline, CDR1 WSHSY and CDR2 SAAADI. The CDR3 runs to 13 residues. Here the CDR3 DNA reads TGCGCCAGCATTTCCAATGGGGCCAACGTCCTGACTTTC. Protein: CASISNGANVLTF.

The gene calls are TRBV7-6 and TRBJ2-2; 7 nucleotides align to TRBD2. This CDR3 comprises 15 residues. After removal of 6 bases from V and 0 bases from J, the junction contained 4 bases not matched to a gene. CDR1 SGHVS and CDR2 FNYEAQ come from the germline V gene. CDR3 sequence: CASRLGLTNTGELFF. The CDR3 DNA reads as TGTGCCAGCAGACTGGGACTAACGAACACCGGGGAGCTGTTTTTT.

About this clone itself: Other DNA sequences within the sample encode an identical CDR3. The chain employs TRBV7-6 and TRBJ2-7, with 11 bases fitting TRBD2. Germline trimming cut 1 base from V and 4 bases from J; bases unmatched to any gene: 0. The CDR3 loop spans 14 amino acids. Germline V gene lookup returns CDR1 SGHVS and CDR2 FNYEAQ. DNA for the CDR3: TGTGCCAGCAGCTTAGGACTAGCGGGGTACGAGCAGTACTTC. It is translated as CASSLGLAGYEQYF.

The chain carries TRBV9 and TRBJ2-7, with 11 bases that match TRBD2. Germline CDR1 is SGDLS and CDR2 is YYNGEE. This CDR3 has 15 residues. V shed 3 bases and J 1 base; nucleotides not matched to a gene: 3. The CDR3 loop is CASSAGTSGSYEQYF. DNA of the CDR3: TGTGCCAGCAGCGCTGGGACTAGCGGTTCCTACGAGCAGTACTTC.